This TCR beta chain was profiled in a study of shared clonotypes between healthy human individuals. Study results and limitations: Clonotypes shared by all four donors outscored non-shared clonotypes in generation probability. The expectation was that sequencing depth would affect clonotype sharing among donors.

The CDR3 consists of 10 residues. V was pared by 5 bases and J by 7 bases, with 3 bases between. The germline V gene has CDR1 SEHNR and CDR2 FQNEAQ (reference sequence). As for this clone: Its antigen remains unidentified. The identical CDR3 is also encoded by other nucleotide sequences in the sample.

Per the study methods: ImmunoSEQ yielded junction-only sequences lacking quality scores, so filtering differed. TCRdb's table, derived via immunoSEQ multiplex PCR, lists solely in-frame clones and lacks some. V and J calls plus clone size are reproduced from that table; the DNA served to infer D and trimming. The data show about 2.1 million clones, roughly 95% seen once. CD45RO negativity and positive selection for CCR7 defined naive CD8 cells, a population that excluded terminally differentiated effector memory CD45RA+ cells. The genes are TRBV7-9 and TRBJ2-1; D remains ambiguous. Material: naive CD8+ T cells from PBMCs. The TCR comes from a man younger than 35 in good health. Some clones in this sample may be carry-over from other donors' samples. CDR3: CASSRNEQFF. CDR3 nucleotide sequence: TGTGCCAGCAGCCGTAATGAGCAGTTCTTC.